This TCR beta chain was retrieved from a study of OX40 agonist ivuxolimab in advanced cancers. Patients were ineligible given autoimmune disease history or systemic immunosuppression. Sampling times: baseline, cycle 4 day 1, cycle 7 day 1. Germline assignment: CDR1 SGHNT and CDR2 YYREEE (reference sequence). The ends were cut back, 5 bases at V and 0 bases at J, with 9 bases in the middle. The CDR3 length is 14 residues. This table comes from immunoSEQ multiplex PCR, and its TCRdb copy is limited to in-frame clones, with some not included. This table holds tens of thousands of clones, 65% to 80% found once. This clone was observed a single time.

The sequence derives from an adult with an advanced solid tumor such as melanoma, head and neck, liver or kidney cancer. Sequenced here: CD4+ or CD8+ T cells sorted from blood, sampled in a trial of the OX40 agonist ivuxolimab. The rearrangement links TRBV5-4 to TRBJ1-3, with D maybe TRBD1 (6 bases). Written as DNA, the CDR3 is TGTGCCAGCAGGCTACAGGGCTCTGGAAACACCATATATTTT. Protein product: CASRLQGSGNTIYF. The variable domain in full, completed from reference TRBV5-4 and TRBJ1-3, reads ETGVTQSPTHLIKTRGQQVTLRCSSQSGHNTVSWYQQALGQGPQFIFQYYREEENGRGNFPPRFSGLQFPNYSSELNVNALELDDSALYLCASRLQGSGNTIYFGEGSWLTVV.